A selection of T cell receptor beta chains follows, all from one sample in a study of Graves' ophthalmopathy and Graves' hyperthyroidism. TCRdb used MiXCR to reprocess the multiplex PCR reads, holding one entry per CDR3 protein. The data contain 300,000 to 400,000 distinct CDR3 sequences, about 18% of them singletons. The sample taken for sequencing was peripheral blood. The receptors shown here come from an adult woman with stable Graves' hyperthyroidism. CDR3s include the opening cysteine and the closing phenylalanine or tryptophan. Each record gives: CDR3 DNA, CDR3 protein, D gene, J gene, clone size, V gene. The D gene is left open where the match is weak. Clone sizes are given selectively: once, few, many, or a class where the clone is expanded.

DNA: TGTGCCAGCAGTTTAACGAGGGAGGGCCAAGAGACCCAGTACTTC
CDR3: CASSLTREGQETQYF
D: TRBD2
J: TRBJ2-5
size: few
V: TRBV28

DNA: TGTGCCAGCAACCCCTCAGGGGCCGGCTATGGCTACACCTTC
CDR3: CASNPSGAGYGYTF
D: -
J: TRBJ1-2
size: few
V: TRBV9

DNA: TGCGCCAGCAGCTTTGACGGGAGTCCGGTGAGGGCCGAGCAGTACTTC
CDR3: CASSFDGSPVRAEQYF
D: -
J: TRBJ2-7
size: -
V: TRBV5-1

DNA: TGTGCCAGCAGCCAGGGGTTTGGGAACTACGAGCAGTACTTC
CDR3: CASSQGFGNYEQYF
D: -
J: TRBJ2-7
size: many
V: TRBV14

DNA: TGTGCCAGCAGTTATGCAGGCTGGGGCGGGGAGCTGTTTTTT
CDR3: CASSYAGWGGELFF
D: -
J: TRBJ2-2
size: many
V: TRBV6-2/TRBV6-3

DNA: TGTGCCAGCAGCTCCCCGCTCGGCGAGTCAGCCCACAACTACGAGCAGTACTTC
CDR3: CASSSPLGESAHNYEQYF
D: -
J: TRBJ2-7
size: many
V: TRBV28

DNA: TGTGCCAGCAGTGATAGGAACTATGGCTACACCTTC
CDR3: CASSDRNYGYTF
D: -
J: TRBJ1-2
size: many
V: TRBV6-1

DNA: TGCGCCAGCAGCCAAGTTGGGACTTCGGGCGAGCAGTACTTC
CDR3: CASSQVGTSGEQYF
D: -
J: TRBJ2-7
size: many
V: TRBV4-1

DNA: TGCGCCAGCAGCCAAGGCGCACTGAGGCTAGCGGGGACCTACGAGCAGTACTTC
CDR3: CASSQGALRLAGTYEQYF
D: TRBD2
J: TRBJ2-7
size: many
V: TRBV4-1

DNA: TGTGCCAGCAGTCGTCCGGGACAGGGGGCCTACGAGCAGTACTTC
CDR3: CASSRPGQGAYEQYF
D: TRBD1
J: TRBJ2-7
size: many
V: TRBV12-3/TRBV12-4

DNA: TGTGCCAGCAGTTTAGTAGCGGGTGGGGTCGAGCAGTACTTC
CDR3: CASSLVAGGVEQYF
D: TRBD2
J: TRBJ2-7
size: many
V: TRBV27

DNA: TGTGCCAGCAGCTCTTCGGACCCACCGGGACTAGCGGCCACCTACGAGCAGTACTTC
CDR3: CASSSSDPPGLAATYEQYF
D: TRBD2
J: TRBJ2-7
size: many
V: TRBV11-1

DNA: TGTGCCAGCAGCCTCCCTCTGGGGGAAATGAACACCGGGGAGCTGTTTTTT
CDR3: CASSLPLGEMNTGELFF
D: -
J: TRBJ2-2
size: many
V: TRBV28

DNA: TGTGCCAGCAGTCCATTTATGAGGCTACAGGGGACAGAGCGGGTTTTCCAAGAGACCCAGTACTTC
CDR3: CASSPFMRLQGTERVFQETQYF
D: -
J: TRBJ2-5
size: many
V: TRBV6-4

DNA: TGCGCCAGCAGCGGGACAGGCCAAGAGACCCAGTACTTC
CDR3: CASSGTGQETQYF
D: TRBD1
J: TRBJ2-5
size: -
V: TRBV5-1

DNA: TGTGCCAGCACCGGTGGATTGGGCTATGGCTACACCTTC
CDR3: CASTGGLGYGYTF
D: -
J: TRBJ1-2
size: many
V: TRBV12-3/TRBV12-4

DNA: TGTGCCAGCAGTTTTTCGGCAGGAAAAAACATTCAGTACTTC
CDR3: CASSFSAGKNIQYF
D: -
J: TRBJ2-4
size: many
V: TRBV28

DNA: TGTGCCAGCAGCTCAGGACAGAGCACAGATACGCAGTATTTT
CDR3: CASSSGQSTDTQYF
D: -
J: TRBJ2-3
size: many
V: TRBV7-3

DNA: TGTGCCAGCAGTTCCACTCCAAACATTCAGTACTTC
CDR3: CASSSTPNIQYF
D: -
J: TRBJ2-4
size: many
V: TRBV6-2/TRBV6-3

DNA: TGTGCCAGCAACGTTAGGACAGGCGAGGGAGAGACCCAGTACTTC
CDR3: CASNVRTGEGETQYF
D: TRBD1
J: TRBJ2-5
size: many
V: TRBV11-2

DNA: TGTGCCAGCAGTGACTCGTTTCTGTTGACTAGCGGGAGCACAGATACGCAGTATTTT
CDR3: CASSDSFLLTSGSTDTQYF
D: TRBD2
J: TRBJ2-3
size: many
V: TRBV6-4

DNA: TGTGCCAGCAGTTTATGGCAGTCCTACGAGCAGTACTTC
CDR3: CASSLWQSYEQYF
D: -
J: TRBJ2-7
size: many
V: TRBV27

DNA: TGTGCCAGCAGCTTAGGGGGGGCTTTCTTT
CDR3: CASSLGGAFF
D: -
J: TRBJ1-1
size: many
V: TRBV7-9

DNA: TGTGCCAGCAGCTTTAGTGACAGGGGGGAAGCTTTCTTT
CDR3: CASSFSDRGEAFF
D: TRBD1
J: TRBJ1-1
size: many
V: TRBV7-3

DNA: TGTGCCAGCCGTTTAGGAGGGGCCAGCAATCAGCCCCAGCATTTT
CDR3: CASRLGGASNQPQHF
D: -
J: TRBJ1-5
size: many
V: TRBV28

DNA: TGTGCCAGCAGAGGACAGGGGGCGGACACCGGGGAGCTGTTTTTT
CDR3: CASRGQGADTGELFF
D: TRBD1
J: TRBJ2-2
size: -
V: TRBV12-3/TRBV12-4

DNA: TGTGCCAGCTCACCCAAGTTGGGAGCTTTCTTT
CDR3: CASSPKLGAFF
D: -
J: TRBJ1-1
size: few
V: TRBV18